Listed below are T cell receptor beta chains from one sample, sequenced in a study of blood T cell repertoires in COVID-19. Sequenced by immunoSEQ multiplex PCR; TCRdb stores in-frame clones only, minus some. Here the sample spans some 75,000 clones, roughly 91% being singletons. Sequencing used peripheral blood. The origin of the receptors is a man aged 55-75 years with acute or convalescent COVID-19. The CDR3 runs from the conserved cysteine through the conserved F or W. A D gene is named only where the DNA matches it firmly. Size tells how often a clone was seen (once, few, many) or the class of an expanded clone, and some rows leave it out.

CDR3 length: 15; V gene: TRBV6-1; J gene: TRBJ1-6; clone size: few; D gene: TRBD1; CDR3 DNA: TGTGCCAGCAGTGAACAGGGGGCGCGAAATTCACCCCTCCACTTT; CDR3 protein: CASSEQGARNSPLHF
CDR3 length: 20; V gene: TRBV4-2; J gene: TRBJ2-3; clone size: -; D gene: TRBD2; CDR3 DNA: TGTGCCAGCAGCCAAGTGGGACTACTAGCGGGAGCATGGGGCACAGATACGCAGTATTTT; CDR3 protein: CASSQVGLLAGAWGTDTQYF
CDR3 length: 15; V gene: TRBV6-1; J gene: TRBJ1-1; clone size: -; D gene: TRBD1; CDR3 DNA: TGTGCCAGCAGTGACAGGGGGCGGGGGAACACTGAAGCTTTCTTT; CDR3 protein: CASSDRGRGNTEAFF
CDR3 length: 14; V gene: TRBV2; J gene: TRBJ1-3; clone size: -; D gene: -; CDR3 DNA: TGTGCCAGCAGCCGGGACGACTCGGAGGGCACCATATATTTT; CDR3 protein: CASSRDDSEGTIYF
CDR3 length: 15; V gene: TRBV7-2; J gene: TRBJ2-5; clone size: -; D gene: TRBD1; CDR3 DNA: TGTGCCAGCAGCCCCCCCTCGACAGGGCAAGAGACCCAGTACTTC; CDR3 protein: CASSPPSTGQETQYF
CDR3 length: 13; V gene: TRBV27; J gene: TRBJ1-6; clone size: -; D gene: TRBD1; CDR3 DNA: TGTGCCAGCAGTTTTGCAGGGGGCAGACCCCTCCACTTT; CDR3 protein: CASSFAGGRPLHF
CDR3 length: 13; V gene: TRBV3-1/TRBV3-2; J gene: TRBJ1-4; clone size: once; D gene: TRBD1; CDR3 DNA: TGTGCCAGCAGCCAGTCGACAGGGGAAAAACTGTTTTTT; CDR3 protein: CASSQSTGEKLFF
CDR3 length: 16; V gene: TRBV5-1; J gene: TRBJ1-4; clone size: -; D gene: TRBD1; CDR3 DNA: TGCGCCAGCAGCCCCGGATATAGGACAGGAGGTGAAAAACTGTTTTTT; CDR3 protein: CASSPGYRTGGEKLFF
CDR3 length: 14; V gene: TRBV30; J gene: TRBJ2-3; clone size: -; D gene: -; CDR3 DNA: TGTGCCTGGAGTGTAATGGCCCAACAGGATACGCAGTATTTT; CDR3 protein: CAWSVMAQQDTQYF
CDR3 length: 15; V gene: TRBV19; J gene: TRBJ2-2; clone size: once; D gene: TRBD1; CDR3 DNA: TGTGCCAGTAGTAAGGGGACAGGGAACACCGGGGAGCTGTTTTTT; CDR3 protein: CASSKGTGNTGELFF
CDR3 length: 14; V gene: TRBV30; J gene: TRBJ1-2; clone size: once; D gene: TRBD1; CDR3 DNA: TGTGCCTGGAGCCGGACAGGGGGCCACTATGGCTACACCTTC; CDR3 protein: CAWSRTGGHYGYTF
CDR3 length: 19; V gene: TRBV7-9; J gene: TRBJ2-7; clone size: -; D gene: TRBD1; CDR3 DNA: TGTGCCAGCAGCTTCCGCTCGGTAGCTCACAGGGGTCACTCCTACGAGCAGTACTTC; CDR3 protein: CASSFRSVAHRGHSYEQYF
CDR3 length: 13; V gene: TRBV5-1; J gene: TRBJ1-2; clone size: -; D gene: -; CDR3 DNA: TGCGCCAGCAGCGTCGACAGCTACTATGGCTACACCTTC; CDR3 protein: CASSVDSYYGYTF
CDR3 length: 16; V gene: TRBV5-1; J gene: TRBJ2-3; clone size: -; D gene: -; CDR3 DNA: TGCGCCAGCAGCCCCCTGAAGGGCGGGAGCACAGATACGCAGTATTTT; CDR3 protein: CASSPLKGGSTDTQYF
CDR3 length: 16; V gene: TRBV19; J gene: TRBJ1-5; clone size: few; D gene: TRBD1; CDR3 DNA: TGTGCCAGTAGTAGACAGGGAAACCGGAGCAATCAGCCCCAGCATTTT; CDR3 protein: CASSRQGNRSNQPQHF
CDR3 length: 15; V gene: TRBV11-2; J gene: TRBJ1-2; clone size: -; D gene: TRBD1; CDR3 DNA: TGTGCCAGCAGCCCCGGGACAGGTTCTAACTATGGCTACACCTTC; CDR3 protein: CASSPGTGSNYGYTF
CDR3 length: 14; V gene: TRBV27; J gene: TRBJ1-6; clone size: -; D gene: -; CDR3 DNA: TGTGCCAGCGCCAGTGGGGGGGACTATTCACCCCTCCACTTT; CDR3 protein: CASASGGDYSPLHF
CDR3 length: 15; V gene: TRBV6-2/TRBV6-3; J gene: TRBJ2-7; clone size: -; D gene: TRBD1; CDR3 DNA: TGTGCCAGCAGTTCTCACAGGGGGCTGTCCTACGAGCAGTACTTC; CDR3 protein: CASSSHRGLSYEQYF
CDR3 length: 13; V gene: TRBV27; J gene: TRBJ2-5; clone size: -; D gene: TRBD1; CDR3 DNA: TGTGCCAGCAGTTTAATGAACAGGGGGACCCAGTACTTC; CDR3 protein: CASSLMNRGTQYF
CDR3 length: 14; V gene: TRBV5-1; J gene: TRBJ1-1; clone size: -; D gene: TRBD1; CDR3 DNA: TGCGCCAGCAGCCTGGAGGGACAGCACACTGAAGCTTTCTTT; CDR3 protein: CASSLEGQHTEAFF
CDR3 length: 18; V gene: TRBV3-1/TRBV3-2; J gene: TRBJ2-3; clone size: -; D gene: TRBD2; CDR3 DNA: TGTGCCAGCAGCCAAGTGGCTAGCGGGGGTACTAGCACAGATACGCAGTATTTT; CDR3 protein: CASSQVASGGTSTDTQYF
CDR3 length: 17; V gene: TRBV5-1; J gene: TRBJ2-6; clone size: -; D gene: TRBD1; CDR3 DNA: TGCGCCAGCAGCACCCCGGGACAGGGGTCTGGGGCCAACGTCCTGACTTTC; CDR3 protein: CASSTPGQGSGANVLTF
CDR3 length: 14; V gene: TRBV5-1; J gene: TRBJ2-3; clone size: -; D gene: TRBD1; CDR3 DNA: TGCGCCAGCAGCTTGAGGGGGCCGGATGATACGCAGTATTTT; CDR3 protein: CASSLRGPDDTQYF
CDR3 length: 14; V gene: TRBV29-1; J gene: TRBJ2-3; clone size: -; D gene: TRBD1; CDR3 DNA: TGCAGCGTTGACGGCAGGGGGAGCACAGATACGCAGTATTTT; CDR3 protein: CSVDGRGSTDTQYF
CDR3 length: 13; V gene: TRBV4-1; J gene: TRBJ1-2; clone size: -; D gene: TRBD1; CDR3 DNA: TGCGCCAGCAGGGGACAGGGGGTAATTGGCTACACCTTC; CDR3 protein: CASRGQGVIGYTF
CDR3 length: 17; V gene: TRBV7-3; J gene: TRBJ2-6; clone size: -; D gene: -; CDR3 DNA: TGTGCCAGCAGCTTAATGGGGGCAAGCTCTGGGGCCAACGTCCTGACTTTC; CDR3 protein: CASSLMGASSGANVLTF
CDR3 length: 14; V gene: TRBV10-3; J gene: TRBJ2-7; clone size: -; D gene: -; CDR3 DNA: TGTGCCATCAGTGGGGCGCCGAGCTCCTACGAGCAGTACTTC; CDR3 protein: CAISGAPSSYEQYF
CDR3 length: 17; V gene: TRBV5-1; J gene: TRBJ2-5; clone size: -; D gene: TRBD2; CDR3 DNA: TGCGCCAGCGTATCTCAACCGGGACTAGCGGGCCAAGAGACCCAGTACTTC; CDR3 protein: CASVSQPGLAGQETQYF
CDR3 length: 19; V gene: TRBV27; J gene: TRBJ2-2; clone size: -; D gene: TRBD2; CDR3 DNA: TGTGCCAGCAGTTTCTCCGGGACTAGCGGGAGTCTTGGCACCGGGGAGCTGTTTTTT; CDR3 protein: CASSFSGTSGSLGTGELFF
CDR3 length: 13; V gene: TRBV3-1/TRBV3-2; J gene: TRBJ1-3; clone size: few; D gene: -; CDR3 DNA: TGTGCCAGCAGCCCGGGGATTGGAAACACCATATATTTT; CDR3 protein: CASSPGIGNTIYF
CDR3 length: 18; V gene: TRBV5-3; J gene: TRBJ2-3; clone size: -; D gene: TRBD2; CDR3 DNA: TGTGCCAGAAGCTTGGTTGTTCGGCTAGCGGGAGACGCAGATACGCAGTATTTT; CDR3 protein: CARSLVVRLAGDADTQYF